This is a list of T cell receptor beta chains from one sample in a study of T cells and Merkel cell carcinoma outcomes. Sequencing used immunoSEQ multiplex PCR; TCRdb keeps in-frame clones, though not all of them. Here the sample spans about 19,000 clones, more than 65% being singletons. The sequencing input was tumor tissue from Merkel cell carcinoma. These receptors originate from a human donor with Merkel cell carcinoma. Both conserved end residues are part of each CDR3. The D gene is left open where the match is weak. Rows give clone size only sometimes, using once, few, many, or a class for an expanded clone.

clone size	J gene	CDR3 length	D gene	V gene	CDR3 protein	CDR3 DNA
NA	TRBJ1-2	16	NA	TRBV12-5	CASGERGLYRYYGYTF	TGTGCTAGTGGGGAACGAGGCCTCTATCGGTACTACGGCTACACCTTC
few	TRBJ1-4	13	NA	TRBV5-4	CASNSGPDEKLFF	TGTGCCAGTAATTCCGGGCCTGACGAAAAACTGTTTTTT
NA	TRBJ2-5	14	NA	TRBV5-4	CASSLVGTEETQYF	TGTGCCAGCAGCTTGGTTGGTACAGAAGAGACCCAGTACTTC
NA	TRBJ2-4	21	TRBD1	TRBV19	CASSLLRDRGFVGESKNIQYF	TGTGCCAGTAGTCTCCTCCGGGACAGGGGGTTTGTCGGGGAATCGAAAAACATTCAGTACTTC
NA	TRBJ2-7	13	NA	TRBV5-4	CASSPTGSYEQYF	TGTGCCAGCAGCCCTACAGGGTCCTACGAGCAGTACTTC
NA	TRBJ2-7	13	NA	TRBV29-1	CSAGGQGPFEQYF	TGCAGCGCCGGAGGCCAGGGCCCCTTCGAGCAGTACTTC
NA	TRBJ2-1	16	NA	TRBV5-4	CASSPGGGSRNNEQFF	TGTGCCAGCAGCCCGGGGGGCGGGAGCAGGAACAATGAGCAGTTCTTC
once	TRBJ1-4	11	NA	TRBV12-1	CASSPDEKLFF	TGTGCCAGCAGCCCAGATGAAAAACTGTTTTTT
NA	TRBJ2-3	15	TRBD2	TRBV5-1	CASSSARERADTQYF	TGCGCCAGCAGCTCCGCGCGGGAGAGGGCAGATACGCAGTATTTT
NA	TRBJ2-5	13	NA	TRBV5-6	CASRRDISETQYF	TGTGCCAGCAGAAGGGACATTTCAGAGACCCAGTACTTC
NA	TRBJ1-2	14	NA	TRBV25-1	CASRAPGSRYGYTF	TGTGCCAGCAGGGCCCCCGGGTCTCGCTATGGCTACACCTTC
NA	TRBJ1-6	14	TRBD1	TRBV5-1	CASSPTGGNSPLHF	TGCGCCAGCAGCCCGACAGGGGGCAATTCACCCCTCCACTTT
NA	TRBJ2-3	15	NA	TRBV18	CASSPLPGAGDTQYF	TGTGCCAGCTCACCACTCCCGGGGGCAGGAGATACGCAGTATTTT
NA	TRBJ2-5	18	TRBD2	TRBV5-1	CASSFSTSGGLAEETQYF	TGCGCCAGCAGCTTTAGCACTAGCGGAGGTTTGGCAGAAGAGACCCAGTACTTC
NA	TRBJ2-7	16	NA	TRBV1	CTSSQDERDIVYEQYF	TGCACCAGCAGCCAAGATGAGAGAGACATCGTCTACGAGCAGTACTTC
NA	TRBJ2-1	12	NA	TRBV4-2	CASSQEKARWFF	TGTGCCAGCAGCCAAGAGAAGGCCAGATGGTTCTTC
NA	TRBJ2-7	16	NA	TRBV7-9	CASSLVGGGGPYEQYF	TGTGCCAGCAGCTTAGTGGGTGGGGGTGGCCCCTACGAGCAGTACTTC
NA	TRBJ2-7	14	NA	TRBV15	CATKALGQNYEQYF	TGTGCCACTAAAGCACTGGGGCAGAATTACGAGCAGTACTTC
once	TRBJ1-2	13	NA	TRBV7-3	CASSEEPNYGYTF	TGTGCCAGCAGCGAGGAGCCTAACTATGGCTACACCTTC
NA	TRBJ2-1	15	TRBD2	TRBV6-5	CASTTSGSSYNEQFF	TGTGCCAGCACCACTAGCGGGAGTTCCTACAATGAGCAGTTCTTC
few	TRBJ1-6	15	NA	TRBV4-1	CASSQPSEANSPLHF	TGCGCCAGCAGCCAACCCTCAGAAGCCAATTCACCCCTCCACTTT
NA	TRBJ2-1	15	NA	TRBV7-3	CASSLTVGSYNEQFF	TGTGCCAGCAGCTTAACCGTCGGGTCCTACAATGAGCAGTTCTTC
NA	TRBJ2-3	16	NA	TRBV5-4	CASSLDVAAGTDTQYF	TGTGCCAGCAGCTTGGATGTGGCAGCTGGCACAGATACGCAGTATTTT
once	TRBJ2-3	18	TRBD1	TRBV29-1	CSVEWDRGHLGWFDTQYF	TGCAGCGTTGAATGGGACAGGGGCCATCTAGGGTGGTTCGATACGCAGTATTTT
NA	TRBJ2-2	16	NA	TRBV5-1	CASSPYTSGDAGELFF	TGCGCCAGCAGCCCATACACCTCCGGGGATGCCGGGGAGCTGTTTTTT
NA	TRBJ2-7	14	NA	TRBV13	CASSLVSGRDEQYF	TGTGCCAGCAGCTTAGTGTCGGGACGGGACGAGCAGTACTTC
NA	TRBJ2-3	17	TRBD2	TRBV5-4	CASRTSMWREGPDTQYF	TGTGCCAGCAGAACGTCGATGTGGCGGGAGGGCCCAGATACGCAGTATTTT
once	TRBJ1-2	14	NA	TRBV4-1	CASSYFRDNYGYTF	TGCGCCAGCAGCTATTTCAGGGATAACTATGGCTACACCTTC
NA	TRBJ2-5	13	NA	TRBV29-1	CSVEIRIEETQYF	TGCAGCGTTGAGATCCGGATTGAAGAGACCCAGTACTTC
NA	TRBJ2-7	14	TRBD2	TRBV11-3	CASSLVRGVHEQYF	TGTGCCAGCAGCTTAGTGCGGGGGGTCCACGAGCAGTACTTC
NA	TRBJ2-7	14	NA	TRBV5-1	CASSLGGGRYEQYF	TGCGCCAGCAGCTTAGGCGGGGGCCGCTACGAGCAGTACTTC
NA	TRBJ1-2	15	TRBD1	TRBV19	CASSPFGTGDYGYTF	TGTGCCAGTAGCCCTTTCGGGACAGGAGACTATGGCTACACCTTC
few	TRBJ1-1	14	NA	TRBV9	CASSPLSVNTEAFF	TGTGCCAGCAGCCCCTTGTCCGTGAACACTGAAGCTTTCTTT
NA	TRBJ2-1	16	TRBD2	TRBV7-3	CASSLHGGRANNEQFF	TGTGCCAGCAGCTTACATGGCGGGAGAGCGAACAATGAGCAGTTCTTC
once	TRBJ1-4	15	TRBD1	TRBV9	CASSAAGTGYEKLFF	TGTGCCAGCAGCGCCGCGGGGACAGGGTATGAAAAACTGTTTTTT
NA	TRBJ2-7	11	NA	TRBV7-9	CASSPLGPQYF	TGTGCCAGCAGCCCACTCGGGCCACAGTACTTC
NA	TRBJ2-5	16	TRBD1	TRBV7-9	CASSLPGTGWVETQYF	TGTGCCAGCAGCTTACCGGGGACAGGGTGGGTCGAGACCCAGTACTTC
NA	TRBJ1-1	16	NA	TRBV15	CATRNNGQGRNTEAFF	TGTGCCACCAGAAACAACGGCCAAGGACGGAACACTGAAGCTTTCTTT
NA	TRBJ2-3	16	TRBD1	TRBV25-1	CASSEYQGQGVDTQYF	TGTGCCAGCAGTGAATACCAGGGACAGGGGGTAGATACGCAGTATTTT
NA	TRBJ2-2	15	NA	TRBV10-3	CAISDLRRNTGELFF	TGTGCCATCAGTGACCTGAGAAGAAACACCGGGGAGCTGTTTTTT
NA	TRBJ1-1	15	NA	TRBV7-8	CASSWLTGSGTEAFF	TGTGCCAGCAGCTGGCTAACAGGCTCCGGCACTGAAGCTTTCTTT
NA	TRBJ1-5	13	NA	TRBV19	CASSSGGSGPQHF	TGTGCCAGTAGTAGCGGTGGCTCGGGCCCCCAGCATTTT
NA	TRBJ2-7	15	NA	TRBV29-1	CSVEASGLGPYEQYF	TGCAGCGTTGAAGCCTCGGGACTGGGCCCCTACGAGCAGTACTTC
NA	TRBJ1-2	17	NA	TRBV5-1	CASSSPLGQGLSYGYTF	TGCGCCAGCAGCTCCCCCTTGGGGCAGGGCCTTAGCTATGGCTACACCTTC